The 32 T cell receptor beta chains below all came from one sample that was sequenced in a study of CD8+ T cells in alopecia areata. Sample treatment: oral pan-JAK inhibitor, 5-10 mg twice daily. Following extraction, RNA underwent reverse transcription to cDNA, which served as the sequencing template. Only in-frame clones appear in the TCRdb table, and some are missing; sequencing was by immunoSEQ multiplex PCR. Of 150,000 to 200,000 clones in the sample, roughly 70% were seen once. The specimen comprised CD4+ T cells sorted from blood, sampled around week 50, from a patient treated with tofacitinib. The receptors derive from a human donor with alopecia areata.

V usage is TRBV6-6 and J usage is TRBJ1-2; D might be TRBD1 (6 bases). CDR3 length: 13 residues. Germline V gene sequence: CDR1 MNHNY, CDR2 SVGAGI (reference sequence). The V gene lost 6 bases and the J gene lost 4 bases, with 12 bases spanning the gap. CDR3 bases: TGTGCCAGCAGACTCGGACAGCTCTATGGCTACACCTTC. It yields the protein CASRLGQLYGYTF.

The rearrangement links TRBV15 to TRBJ1-2; D is undetermined. V was cut by 5 bases and J by 8 bases, with 9 bases left in between. Per the germline V gene, CDR1 is LNHNV and CDR2 is YYDKDF (reference sequence). This CDR3 is built from 11 residues. CDR3 protein: CATSGSRGYTF. The CDR3 DNA reads TGTGCCACCAGCGGCTCTCGGGGCTACACCTTC. Full variable domain (remainder filled in from reference TRBV15 and TRBJ1-2): DAMVIQNPRYQVTQFGKPVTLSCSQTLNHNVMYWYQQKSSQAPKLLFHYYDKDFNNEADTPDNFQSRRPNTSFCFLDIRSPGLGDTAMYLCATSGSRGYTFGSGTRLTVV.

This clone was picked up a small number of times. This sequence joins TRBV10-3 and TRBJ2-7; D is unclear. The germline V and J ends were trimmed by 10 bases and 2 bases, with 3 bases remaining between them. This CDR3 contains 9 residues. Germline CDR1 is ENHRY and CDR2 is SYGVKD. The CDR3 DNA reads as TGTGCCACGCCCTACGAGCAGTACTTC. Translating gives CATPYEQYF.

The chain uses TRBV7-2 and TRBJ1-1; unclear D gene. Trimming took off 2 bases at V and 1 base at J, with 11 bases between the two ends. The V gene's germline CDR1 is SGHTA and CDR2 FQGNSA. There are 15 residues in the CDR3. The chain's CDR3 is CASSLFTAPNTEAFF. DNA of the CDR3: TGTGCCAGCAGCTTATTCACAGCTCCGAACACTGAAGCTTTCTTT. Drawing the rest from reference TRBV7-2 and TRBJ1-1, the complete variable domain is GAGVSQSPSNKVTEKGKDVELRCDPISGHTALYWYRQSLGQGLEFLIYFQGNSAPDKSGLPSDRFSAERTGGSVSTLTIQRTQQEDSAVYLCASSLFTAPNTEAFFGQGTRLTVV.

The J gene is TRBJ2-4, the V gene TRBV29-1; D may be TRBD2 (6 bases). Germline values: CDR1 SQVTM, CDR2 ANQGSEA. V was cut by 3 bases and J by 1 base, with 13 bases left in between. The CDR3 extends over 15 amino acids. CDR3 coding DNA: TGCAGCGTTGAGTTAGGCGGGGCGGCCAAAAACATTCAGTACTTC. Its translation is CSVELGGAAKNIQYF.

This clone was found once. Written as DNA, the CDR3 is TGCAGCGTCGAGACGGACATCAACGATGGCTACACCTTC. This gives the protein CSVETDINDGYTF. The rearrangement uses TRBV29-1 and TRBJ1-2, with D tentatively TRBD1 (5 bases). CDR3 length: 13 amino acids. Between the trimmed V and J ends, which lost 6 bases and 6 bases, there was a span of 17 bases. CDR1 is SQVTM, CDR2 ANQGSEA, per germline. The full variable domain, its missing parts supplied by reference TRBV29-1 and TRBJ1-2, is SAVISQKPSRDICQRGTSLTIQCQVDSQVTMMFWYRQQPGQSLTLIATANQGSEATYESGFVIDKFPISRPNLTFSTLTVSNMSPEDSSIYLCSVETDINDGYTFGSGTRLTVV.

V and J are TRBV7-6 and TRBJ2-1; 10 bases line up with TRBD2. The junction had 12 bases not matched to a gene; V was cut back by 6 bases and J by 4 bases. From germline, CDR1 is SGHVS and CDR2 FNYEAQ. CDR3 length equals 17 residues. The CDR3 sequence is CASSSPHGTSAYNEQFF. CDR3 bases: TGTGCCAGCAGTTCACCCCACGGGACTAGCGCATACAATGAGCAGTTCTTC.

The chain uses TRBV5-1 and TRBJ1-2; D possibly corresponds to TRBD1 (6 bases). V lost 2 bases and J 8 bases, leaving 16 bases between the germline ends. The germline V gene encodes CDR1 SGHRS and CDR2 YFSETQ. The CDR3 is 14 residues long. This CDR3 reads CASSFNREDSGYTF. For the CDR3, the DNA is TGCGCCAGCAGCTTCAACAGGGAAGATTCCGGCTACACCTTC.

This clone was seen just once. The rearrangement uses TRBV27 and TRBJ1-2; D is uncertain. Trimming stripped 6 bases from V and 7 bases from J, with 15 bases between. This CDR3 contains 13 residues. Per the germline V gene, CDR1 is MNHEY and CDR2 is SMNVEV (reference sequence). CDR3: CASRGSGSGGYTF. The CDR3 DNA is TGTGCCAGCAGGGGGTCGGGGAGTGGTGGCTACACCTTC.

The V and J genes are TRBV5-1 and TRBJ2-3; 9 nucleotides match TRBD2. The V gene end was trimmed by 0 bases and the J gene end by 3 bases; junction bases not matched to a gene: 2. Germline V gene sequence: CDR1 SGHRS, CDR2 YFSETQ. The CDR3 spans 15 residues. CDR3 bases: TGCGCCAGCAGCTTGGTGGGACTAGCTACAGATACGCAGTATTTT. It specifies CASSLVGLATDTQYF.

This clone was counted once. The V gene is TRBV6-1, the J gene TRBJ1-6; D not certain. The V gene lost 5 bases and the J gene lost 12 bases, with 14 bases spanning the gap. The CDR3 spans 13 residues. Germline V gene sequence: CDR1 MNHNS, CDR2 SASEGT. The CDR3: CASSPWTEQPLHF. CDR3 nucleotides: TGTGCCAGCAGTCCTTGGACCGAGCAACCCCTCCACTTT.

This chain uses TRBV18 with TRBJ2-1, with D hard to call. The germline V gene encodes CDR1 KGHSH and CDR2 LQKENI. The V end lost 0 bases, the J end lost 10 bases, and 16 bases lay between the germline ends. The length of the CDR3 is 15 residues. As DNA, the CDR3 is TGTGCCAGCTCACCACCCGTATCCGGACCAATAGAGCAGTTCTTC. Its protein is CASSPPVSGPIEQFF. Supplemented by reference TRBV18 and TRBJ2-1, the full variable domain reads NAGVMQNPRHLVRRRGQEARLRCSPMKGHSHVYWYRQLPEEGLKFMVYLQKENIIDESGMPKERFSAEFPKEGPSILRIQQVVRGDSAAYFCASSPPVSGPIEQFFGPGTRLTVL.

This clone was seen a handful of times. This sequence joins TRBV1 and TRBJ2-5; no DNA check was done on the table's D call, TRBD2. TRBV1 is assigned pseudogene status. The CDR3 spans 15 residues. The CDR3 nucleotides read TGCACCAGCAGCCCGGTCGGGGGGAAGGTCGAGACCCAGTACTTC. The encoded protein is CTSSPVGGKVETQYF.

The chain joins TRBV30 to TRBJ2-5, with D perhaps given as TRBD1 or TRBD2 (5 bases each). The length of the CDR3 is 11 residues. V lost 2 bases and J 7 bases, leaving 8 bases between the germline ends. Germline V gives CDR1 GTSNPN, CDR2 SVGIG (reference sequence). CDR3 bases: TGTGCCTGGAGTACTGGGGGGACCCAGTACTTC. This gives the protein CAWSTGGTQYF.

This clone was seen only a few times. This chain joins TRBV27 and TRBJ1-6, with D unclear. The CDR3 has 13 residues. Germline V gene data show CDR1 as MNHEY and CDR2 as SMNVEV (reference sequence). With 2 bases removed from V and 10 bases from J, the gap between germline ends came to 9 bases. CDR3 region: CASSLTGESPLHF. In DNA, the CDR3 is TGTGCCAGCAGTTTAACGGGAGAATCACCCCTCCACTTT.

In its sample, this clone was seen a few times. The chain has TRBV5-1 and TRBJ2-5, with D unresolved. V was clipped by 0 bases and J by 3 bases, with 12 bases between them. CDR1 and CDR2 (germline): SGHRS, YFSETQ. The CDR3 totals 15 residues. CDR3 nucleotides: TGCGCCAGCAGCTTGGGGGGTCGAGTAGAAGAGACCCAGTACTTC. As protein: CASSLGGRVEETQYF.

This clone was found many times. The chain couples TRBV7-9 to TRBJ2-4; 10 bases align to TRBD1. Germline CDR1 and CDR2: SEHNR and FQNEAQ (reference sequence). The J segment lost 0 bases and the V segment lost 1 base, leaving 0 bases of the junction unmatched. The CDR3 loop spans 16 amino acids. The DNA for the CDR3 is TGTGCCAGCAGCTTAGGGGACAGGGGAGCCAAAAACATTCAGTACTTC. This gives the protein CASSLGDRGAKNIQYF.

This chain joins TRBV30 and TRBJ1-5; D not certain. This CDR3 has 12 residues. V lost 3 bases and J 7 bases, leaving 10 bases between the germline ends. Germline V gene sequence: CDR1 GTSNPN, CDR2 SVGIG (reference sequence). In DNA form, the CDR3 reads TGTGCCTGGAGCTCCTCGGGACAGCCCCAGCATTTT. Amino acids: CAWSSSGQPQHF.

The rearrangement links TRBV15 to TRBJ2-1; D may be TRBD2 (5 bases). Trimming cost V 0 bases and J 15 bases, with 12 bases left between them. The CDR3 spans 12 residues. CDR1 is LNHNV, CDR2 YYDKDF, per germline (reference sequence). Written as DNA, the CDR3 is TGTGCCACCAGCAGAGATTCAACTAGAAGGTTCTTC. Encoded protein: CATSRDSTRRFF. Filled out from reference TRBV15 and TRBJ2-1, the complete variable domain reads DAMVIQNPRYQVTQFGKPVTLSCSQTLNHNVMYWYQQKSSQAPKLLFHYYDKDFNNEADTPDNFQSRRPNTSFCFLDIRSPGLGDTAMYLCATSRDSTRRFFGPGTRLTVL.

This clone appeared a single time. The V gene is TRBV2, the J gene TRBJ2-2, with D unclear. The ends were cut back, 5 bases at V and 9 bases at J, with 10 bases in the middle. Germline-derived CDR1 and CDR2 are SNHLY and FYNNEI. CDR3 length: 12 amino acids. CDR3 DNA: TGTGCCAGCAGTCGACTTGGCCGGGAGCTGTTTTTT. Its translation is CASSRLGRELFF. Looking up the rest from reference TRBV2 and TRBJ2-2 gives the full variable domain: EPEVTQTPSHQVTQMGQEVILRCVPISNHLYFYWYRQILGQKVEFLVSFYNNEISEKSEIFDDQFSVERPDGSNFTLKIRSTKLEDSAMYFCASSRLGRELFFGEGSRLTVL.

The genes are TRBV4-1 and TRBJ1-4, with D possibly TRBD1 on 6 matching bases. V lost 4 bases, J lost 3 bases, and 12 bases lay in between. Germline-derived CDR1 and CDR2 are MGHRA and YSYEKL. CDR3 size: 15 residues. For the CDR3, the DNA is TGCGCCAGCAGCCCACGGGGGGGGCCTAATGAAAAACTGTTTTTT. It codes for CASSPRGGPNEKLFF.

Only a few counts were recorded for this clone. The rearrangement uses TRBV7-8 and TRBJ2-6, with D possibly TRBD1 on 6 matching bases. This CDR3 comprises 18 residues. Germline V gene sequence: CDR1 SGHVS, CDR2 FQNEAQ. Deletions cut 1 base from V and 0 bases from J, with 13 bases between. The CDR3 sequence: CASSLVPGTISGANVLTF. CDR3 DNA sequence: TGTGCCAGCAGCTTAGTACCAGGGACAATCTCTGGGGCCAACGTCCTGACTTTC.

The CDR3 nucleotides are TGCAGCGTTGGGGGATATGGGATCTATGGCTACACCTTC. It yields the protein CSVGGYGIYGYTF. The rearrangement joins TRBV29-1 to TRBJ1-2; D gene uncertain. The CDR3 totals 13 residues. In germline, CDR1 is SQVTM, CDR2 ANQGSEA. V lost 4 bases and J 4 bases, leaving 13 bases between the germline ends.

The V gene is TRBV29-1, the J gene TRBJ1-6; a weak D match, TRBD1 (6 bases). The V end was cut by 7 bases, the J end by 7 bases, with 17 bases between. CDR1 and CDR2 (germline): SQVTM, ANQGSEA. This CDR3 is built from 14 residues. The CDR3 bases are TGCAGCGCTAAAGGGGCAGGGGCGAATTCACCCCTCCACTTT. Encoded protein: CSAKGAGANSPLHF.

V gene TRBV5-4 combines with J gene TRBJ1-1, with a possible D match to TRBD1 (6 bases). Trimming took 4 bases from V and 1 from J, leaving 14 bases between them. The CDR3 extends over 15 amino acids. Germline V gene lookup returns CDR1 SGHNT and CDR2 YYREEE (reference sequence). CDR3 residues: CASSLDPGQNTEAFF. The DNA of the CDR3 is TGTGCCAGCAGCCTAGATCCGGGACAGAACACTGAAGCTTTCTTT.

The chain combines TRBV30 with TRBJ1-1, with 8 bases that match TRBD1. The trim removed 6 bases at V and 4 bases at J, leaving 7 bases unmatched. The CDR3 consists of 13 residues. CDR1 is GTSNPN, CDR2 SVGIG, per germline (reference sequence). The CDR3 loop is CACRDRLSTEAFF. CDR3 bases: TGTGCCTGTCGGGACAGGTTAAGCACTGAAGCTTTCTTT.

The rearrangement uses TRBV29-1 and TRBJ2-2; TRBD1 agrees at 7 bases. Trimming took 3 bases from V and 7 from J; bases not matched to a gene: 8. The length of the CDR3 is 14 residues. The germline V gene has CDR1 SQVTM and CDR2 ANQGSEA. The CDR3 sequence is CSVDSQTGNGELFF. The CDR3 nucleotides read TGCAGCGTTGACAGTCAGACAGGGAACGGGGAGCTGTTTTTT.

The J gene is TRBJ1-2, the V gene TRBV9, with D tentatively TRBD1 (6 bases). V lost 3 bases, J lost 0 bases, and 15 bases lay in between. Germline CDR1 reads SGDLS; CDR2 reads YYNGEE. The CDR3 consists of 16 residues. CDR3 sequence (DNA): TGTGCCAGCAGCGCAGCGGTACGGACAGCTAACTATGGCTACACCTTC. Translated: CASSAAVRTANYGYTF.

This clone showed up just a few times. The chain has TRBV9 and TRBJ1-1, with D unclear. V gave up 0 bases and J gave up 3 bases, with 12 bases separating them. Germline lookup yields CDR1 SGDLS and CDR2 YYNGEE. CDR3 length: 15 amino acids. This CDR3 is CASSVESQGYTEAFF. The CDR3 nucleotides read TGTGCCAGCAGCGTAGAAAGTCAAGGGTACACTGAAGCTTTCTTT.

This chain links TRBV25-1 with TRBJ2-7; 8 nucleotides match TRBD1. The V gene end was trimmed by 6 bases and the J gene end by 5 bases; junction bases not matched to a gene: 9. Germline V lookup: CDR1 MGHDK, CDR2 SYGVNS. CDR3 size: 14 residues. CDR3 amino acids: CASRGSGQGNEQYF. DNA of the CDR3: TGTGCCAGCAGAGGATCCGGACAGGGAAACGAGCAGTACTTC.

V usage is TRBV5-1 and J usage is TRBJ2-3; TRBD2 might be the D (5 bases). Between the trimmed V and J ends, which lost 0 bases and 6 bases, there was a span of 11 bases. The CDR3 has 14 residues. The germline gives CDR1 SGHRS, CDR2 YFSETQ. CDR3 DNA sequence: TGCGCCAGCAGCTTGGAGCGGAACCCCGATACGCAGTATTTT. As protein: CASSLERNPDTQYF.

CDR3 sequence reads: CASAPDLIYGYTF. The CDR3 DNA follows: TGTGCCAGCGCCCCGGACTTAATCTATGGCTACACCTTC. This chain joins TRBV19 and TRBJ1-2; D is ambiguous. The germline CDR1 and CDR2 sequences are LNHDA and SQIVND (reference sequence). The CDR3 consists of 13 residues. V dropped 9 bases and J dropped 4 bases, with 15 bases sitting between them.